Listed below are T cell receptor beta chains from one sample, sequenced in a study of T cell responses to AZD1222 COVID-19 vaccine. Repertoires were generated with immunoSEQ multiplex PCR, while TCRdb's copy carries only in-frame clones and drops some. The sample lists just over 150,000 clones; 70% to 90% were seen once. Sequencing was performed on peripheral blood, taken after recovery from COVID-19. These TCRs come from an adult who had recovered from COVID-19. Both conserved end residues are part of each CDR3. D genes are given only for firm matches. Rows give clone size only sometimes, using once, few, many, or a class for an expanded clone.

j_gene: TRBJ1-2; abundance: few; d_gene: NA; v_gene: TRBV6-2/TRBV6-3; CDR3aa: CASSNRERYGYTF; CDR3nt: TGTGCCAGCAGTAACAGGGAACGGTATGGCTACACCTTC
j_gene: TRBJ1-1; abundance: NA; d_gene: NA; v_gene: TRBV7-3; CDR3aa: CASSLQPGSAGTEAFF; CDR3nt: TGTGCCAGCAGCCTACAACCCGGCAGCGCCGGAACTGAAGCTTTCTTT
j_gene: TRBJ1-2; abundance: NA; d_gene: NA; v_gene: TRBV10-3; CDR3aa: CAISLVDSRNYGYTF; CDR3nt: TGTGCCATCAGTCTGGTCGACTCCCGGAACTATGGCTACACCTTC
j_gene: TRBJ2-7; abundance: few; d_gene: TRBD2; v_gene: TRBV29-1; CDR3aa: CSVSAGGRSYEQYF; CDR3nt: TGCAGCGTGTCAGCGGGGGGCCGTTCCTACGAGCAGTACTTC
j_gene: TRBJ1-5; abundance: NA; d_gene: NA; v_gene: TRBV27; CDR3aa: CASSLLQGYQPQHF; CDR3nt: TGTGCCAGCAGTTTACTTCAGGGGTACCAGCCCCAGCATTTT
j_gene: TRBJ2-5; abundance: NA; d_gene: TRBD2; v_gene: TRBV27; CDR3aa: CASRLGTSGGLGTQYF; CDR3nt: TGTGCCAGCAGGTTAGGGACTAGCGGGGGACTGGGGACCCAGTACTTC
j_gene: TRBJ1-6; abundance: NA; d_gene: TRBD1; v_gene: TRBV3-1/TRBV3-2; CDR3aa: CASSQGTGADSPLHF; CDR3nt: TGTGCCAGCAGCCAAGGGACAGGGGCGGATTCACCCCTCCACTTT
j_gene: TRBJ2-5; abundance: NA; d_gene: TRBD1; v_gene: TRBV19; CDR3aa: CACTPGQGTETQYF; CDR3nt: TGTGCCTGTACCCCGGGACAGGGAACGGAGACCCAGTACTTC
j_gene: TRBJ2-7; abundance: once; d_gene: NA; v_gene: TRBV3-1/TRBV3-2; CDR3aa: CASRYEQYF; CDR3nt: TGTGCCAGCCGTTACGAGCAGTACTTC
j_gene: TRBJ1-2; abundance: NA; d_gene: TRBD1; v_gene: TRBV5-4; CDR3aa: CASSLDRGVYGYTF; CDR3nt: TGTGCCAGCAGCCTGGACAGGGGCGTCTATGGCTACACCTTC
j_gene: TRBJ1-6; abundance: NA; d_gene: TRBD1; v_gene: TRBV28; CDR3aa: CASSLAGGSSYNSPLHF; CDR3nt: TGTGCCAGCAGTTTGGCAGGGGGCAGCTCCTATAATTCACCCCTCCACTTT
j_gene: TRBJ2-3; abundance: NA; d_gene: NA; v_gene: TRBV12-5; CDR3aa: CASGPYSGGSTDTQYF; CDR3nt: TGTGCTAGTGGTCCCTATAGCGGAGGAAGCACAGATACGCAGTATTTT
j_gene: TRBJ2-7; abundance: NA; d_gene: NA; v_gene: TRBV21-1; CDR3aa: CASSMGKGVGETYEQYF; CDR3nt: TGTGCCAGCAGCATGGGGAAGGGAGTCGGGGAAACCTACGAGCAGTACTTC
j_gene: TRBJ1-2; abundance: NA; d_gene: NA; v_gene: TRBV20-1; CDR3aa: CSASRGPDGYTF; CDR3nt: TGCAGTGCTAGTCGGGGGCCGGATGGCTACACCTTC
j_gene: TRBJ1-3; abundance: few; d_gene: NA; v_gene: TRBV5-4; CDR3aa: CASSLGLNSGNTIYF; CDR3nt: TGTGCCAGCAGCTTGGGACTGAACTCTGGAAACACCATATATTTT
j_gene: TRBJ2-3; abundance: NA; d_gene: TRBD2; v_gene: TRBV9; CDR3aa: CASSFASGSSTDTQYF; CDR3nt: TGTGCCAGCAGCTTCGCAAGCGGGAGTAGCACAGATACGCAGTATTTT
j_gene: TRBJ2-5; abundance: once; d_gene: TRBD1; v_gene: TRBV2; CDR3aa: CATAGTGNRETQYF; CDR3nt: TGTGCCACTGCTGGGACAGGGAATCGAGAGACCCAGTACTTC
j_gene: TRBJ2-2; abundance: once; d_gene: NA; v_gene: TRBV3-1/TRBV3-2; CDR3aa: CASSHGTGELFF; CDR3nt: TGTGCCAGCAGCCATGGGACCGGGGAGCTGTTTTTT
j_gene: TRBJ1-4; abundance: NA; d_gene: TRBD1; v_gene: TRBV28; CDR3aa: CASTETGTTNEKLFF; CDR3nt: TGTGCCAGCACCGAGACAGGGACAACTAATGAAAAACTGTTTTTT
j_gene: TRBJ1-1; abundance: NA; d_gene: NA; v_gene: TRBV5-5; CDR3aa: CASSLKAMNTEAFF; CDR3nt: TGTGCCAGCAGCTTGAAGGCGATGAACACTGAAGCTTTCTTT
j_gene: TRBJ2-5; abundance: NA; d_gene: NA; v_gene: TRBV9; CDR3aa: CASRAGREETQYF; CDR3nt: TGTGCCAGCAGGGCCGGCAGGGAAGAGACCCAGTACTTC
j_gene: TRBJ2-7; abundance: NA; d_gene: NA; v_gene: TRBV27; CDR3aa: CASSPSALIYEQYF; CDR3nt: TGTGCCAGCAGTCCATCAGCCTTAATCTACGAGCAGTACTTC
j_gene: TRBJ2-3; abundance: NA; d_gene: NA; v_gene: TRBV7-7; CDR3aa: CASSLSGADTQYF; CDR3nt: TGTGCCAGCAGCTTATCGGGGGCGGATACGCAGTATTTT
j_gene: TRBJ1-2; abundance: medium-sized; d_gene: NA; v_gene: TRBV5-6; CDR3aa: CASSLPSNYGYTF; CDR3nt: TGTGCCAGCAGCTTGCCGAGTAACTATGGCTACACCTTC
j_gene: TRBJ1-4; abundance: NA; d_gene: NA; v_gene: TRBV19; CDR3aa: CASSMKRLTATNEKLFF; CDR3nt: TGTGCCAGTAGTATGAAAAGACTTACAGCAACTAATGAAAAACTGTTTTTT
j_gene: TRBJ2-3; abundance: NA; d_gene: TRBD1; v_gene: TRBV5-1; CDR3aa: CASSLYGTGGRDTQYF; CDR3nt: TGCGCCAGCAGCTTATATGGGACAGGGGGGAGAGATACGCAGTATTTT
j_gene: TRBJ2-7; abundance: NA; d_gene: NA; v_gene: TRBV28; CDR3aa: CASSPPRGYEQYF; CDR3nt: TGTGCCAGCAGCCCACCTCGGGGCTACGAGCAGTACTTC
j_gene: TRBJ2-7; abundance: NA; d_gene: NA; v_gene: TRBV12-3/TRBV12-4; CDR3aa: CASSSAVSYEQYF; CDR3nt: TGTGCCAGCAGTTCGGCAGTCTCCTACGAGCAGTACTTC
j_gene: TRBJ2-3; abundance: NA; d_gene: NA; v_gene: TRBV7-2; CDR3aa: CASSLRRGGTDTQYF; CDR3nt: TGTGCCAGCAGCTTAAGGAGGGGCGGTACAGATACGCAGTATTTT
j_gene: TRBJ1-5; abundance: NA; d_gene: NA; v_gene: TRBV15; CDR3aa: CATSRETTDQPQHF; CDR3nt: TGTGCCACCAGCAGAGAAACGACAGATCAGCCCCAGCATTTT
j_gene: TRBJ2-3; abundance: NA; d_gene: TRBD2; v_gene: TRBV7-8; CDR3aa: CASSLFYSGTTDTQYF; CDR3nt: TGTGCCAGCAGCCTATTCTACAGCGGGACCACAGATACGCAGTATTTT
j_gene: TRBJ1-6; abundance: NA; d_gene: NA; v_gene: TRBV19; CDR3aa: CASSIELSYNSPLHF; CDR3nt: TGTGCCAGTAGTATCGAGCTATCCTATAATTCACCCCTCCACTTT
j_gene: TRBJ2-1; abundance: once; d_gene: NA; v_gene: TRBV3-1/TRBV3-2; CDR3aa: CASSTPRDADNEQFF; CDR3nt: TGTGCCAGCAGCACCCCACGGGACGCTGACAATGAGCAGTTCTTC
j_gene: TRBJ2-1; abundance: NA; d_gene: NA; v_gene: TRBV5-1; CDR3aa: CASSPSLARNEQFF; CDR3nt: TGCGCCAGCAGCCCGTCGCTAGCGAGGAATGAGCAGTTCTTC
j_gene: TRBJ1-1; abundance: NA; d_gene: NA; v_gene: TRBV11-1; CDR3aa: CASSLAPQVGAFF; CDR3nt: TGTGCCAGCAGCTTAGCGCCCCAGGTGGGAGCTTTCTTT
j_gene: TRBJ2-5; abundance: NA; d_gene: NA; v_gene: TRBV29-1; CDR3aa: CSVALVQETQYF; CDR3nt: TGCAGCGTCGCCCTAGTCCAAGAGACCCAGTACTTC
j_gene: TRBJ1-3; abundance: few; d_gene: NA; v_gene: TRBV3-1/TRBV3-2; CDR3aa: CASSLGLPSSGNTIYF; CDR3nt: TGTGCCAGCAGCTTGGGACTCCCGAGCTCTGGAAACACCATATATTTT
j_gene: TRBJ1-4; abundance: NA; d_gene: NA; v_gene: TRBV3-1/TRBV3-2; CDR3aa: CASSPRTRPELFF; CDR3nt: TGTGCCAGCAGCCCCCGAACCCGTCCTGAACTGTTTTTT
j_gene: TRBJ2-5; abundance: few; d_gene: TRBD2; v_gene: TRBV4-1; CDR3aa: CASSQDWTPTSGGRQETQYF; CDR3nt: TGCGCCAGCAGCCAAGATTGGACCCCTACTAGCGGAGGACGTCAAGAGACCCAGTACTTC
j_gene: TRBJ2-1; abundance: NA; d_gene: TRBD1; v_gene: TRBV5-1; CDR3aa: CASSATGVGEQFF; CDR3nt: TGCGCCAGCAGCGCCACAGGGGTGGGTGAGCAGTTCTTC
j_gene: TRBJ1-6; abundance: NA; d_gene: NA; v_gene: TRBV5-6; CDR3aa: CASSWDGEDSPLHF; CDR3nt: TGTGCCAGCAGCTGGGACGGAGAAGATTCACCCCTCCACTTT
j_gene: TRBJ1-4; abundance: NA; d_gene: TRBD1; v_gene: TRBV19; CDR3aa: CASRPGGATNEKLFF; CDR3nt: TGTGCCAGTAGACCAGGGGGCGCAACTAATGAAAAACTGTTTTTT
j_gene: TRBJ1-2; abundance: NA; d_gene: TRBD1; v_gene: TRBV5-5; CDR3aa: CASSLEGTGFVYGYTF; CDR3nt: TGTGCCAGCAGCTTGGAGGGGACAGGTTTTGTCTATGGCTACACCTTC
j_gene: TRBJ2-7; abundance: once; d_gene: NA; v_gene: TRBV20-1; CDR3aa: CSASLLFGHGTPYEQYF; CDR3nt: TGCAGTGCTAGTCTTCTTTTTGGACACGGAACGCCCTACGAGCAGTACTTC
j_gene: TRBJ2-4; abundance: NA; d_gene: TRBD2; v_gene: TRBV19; CDR3aa: CASTQNTPGLRVQYF; CDR3nt: TGTGCCAGTACCCAAAATACACCGGGACTACGAGTTCAGTACTTC
j_gene: TRBJ1-6; abundance: NA; d_gene: NA; v_gene: TRBV11-1; CDR3aa: CASSQTFNSPLHF; CDR3nt: TGTGCCAGCAGCCAAACCTTTAATTCACCCCTCCACTTT
j_gene: TRBJ2-1; abundance: NA; d_gene: NA; v_gene: TRBV3-1/TRBV3-2; CDR3aa: CASGIGDEQFF; CDR3nt: TGTGCCAGCGGGATAGGGGATGAGCAGTTCTTC
j_gene: TRBJ1-2; abundance: NA; d_gene: NA; v_gene: TRBV6-5; CDR3aa: CASSSPDTPYGYTF; CDR3nt: TGTGCCAGCAGTTCCCCTGACACACCCTATGGCTACACCTTC
j_gene: TRBJ2-1; abundance: NA; d_gene: TRBD1; v_gene: TRBV4-2; CDR3aa: CASRPWTGGPYNEQFF; CDR3nt: TGTGCCAGCAGACCCTGGACAGGGGGCCCGTACAATGAGCAGTTCTTC
j_gene: TRBJ1-5; abundance: NA; d_gene: NA; v_gene: TRBV2; CDR3aa: CASSEGQNNQPQHF; CDR3nt: TGTGCCAGCAGTGAAGGACAAAACAATCAGCCCCAGCATTTT
j_gene: TRBJ1-3; abundance: NA; d_gene: NA; v_gene: TRBV5-1; CDR3aa: CASKDGTGTIYF; CDR3nt: TGCGCCAGCAAGGACGGCACCGGCACCATATATTTT
j_gene: TRBJ2-7; abundance: once; d_gene: NA; v_gene: TRBV2; CDR3aa: CASSESFSYEQYF; CDR3nt: TGTGCCAGCAGTGAAAGCTTTAGCTACGAGCAGTACTTC
j_gene: TRBJ2-5; abundance: NA; d_gene: NA; v_gene: TRBV7-3; CDR3aa: CASSLRAQEGETQYF; CDR3nt: TGTGCCAGCAGCTTAAGGGCTCAGGAGGGGGAGACCCAGTACTTC